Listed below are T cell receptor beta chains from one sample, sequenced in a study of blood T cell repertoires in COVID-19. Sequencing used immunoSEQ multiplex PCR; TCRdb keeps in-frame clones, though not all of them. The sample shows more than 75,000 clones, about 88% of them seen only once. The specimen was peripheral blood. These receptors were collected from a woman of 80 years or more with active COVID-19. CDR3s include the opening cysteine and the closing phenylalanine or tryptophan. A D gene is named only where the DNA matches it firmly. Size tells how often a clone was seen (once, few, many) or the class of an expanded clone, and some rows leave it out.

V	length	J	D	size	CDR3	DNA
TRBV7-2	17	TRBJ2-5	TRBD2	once	CASSRQAGGSKQETQYF	TGTGCCAGCTCTCGACAGGCGGGAGGGTCAAAACAAGAGACCCAGTACTTC
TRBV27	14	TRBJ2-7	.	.	CASSLGTVLDEQYF	TGTGCCAGCAGTTTAGGTACGGTGTTGGACGAGCAGTACTTC
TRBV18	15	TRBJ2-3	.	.	CASSISGTTTDTQYF	TGTGCCAGCTCCATTTCCGGGACAACCACAGATACGCAGTATTTT
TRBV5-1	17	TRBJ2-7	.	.	CASSLGGGGGLSYEQYF	TGCGCCAGCAGCTTGGGGGGGGGCGGCGGCCTCTCCTACGAGCAGTACTTC
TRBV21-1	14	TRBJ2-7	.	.	CASSSRGGKYEQYF	TGTGCCAGCAGCTCTCGAGGGGGTAAATACGAGCAGTACTTC
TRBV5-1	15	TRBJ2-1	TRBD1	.	CASGGQGSGGFEQFF	TGCGCCAGCGGCGGACAGGGGTCAGGCGGGTTTGAGCAGTTCTTC
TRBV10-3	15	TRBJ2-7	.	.	CAISESNGLRGEQYF	TGTGCCATCAGTGAGTCTAACGGGCTGAGGGGGGAGCAGTACTTC
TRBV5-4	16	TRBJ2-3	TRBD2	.	CASSFGREVPGNTQYF	TGTGCCAGCAGCTTCGGTCGGGAGGTCCCCGGAAATACGCAGTATTTT
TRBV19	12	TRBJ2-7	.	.	CASSPGLYEQYF	TGTGCCAGTAGCCCGGGACTCTACGAGCAGTACTTC
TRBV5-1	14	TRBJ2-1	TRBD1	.	CASSLGGAASEQFF	TGCGCCAGCAGCTTAGGGGGCGCCGCGTCTGAGCAGTTCTTC
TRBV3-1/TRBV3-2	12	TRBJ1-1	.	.	CASSLRNTEAFF	TGTGCCAGCAGCCTGAGGAACACTGAAGCTTTCTTT
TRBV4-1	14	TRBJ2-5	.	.	CASSQDQGRGTQYF	TGCGCCAGCAGCCAAGATCAGGGTCGAGGGACCCAGTACTTC
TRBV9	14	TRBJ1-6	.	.	CASSVTTANSPLHF	TGTGCCAGCAGCGTCACAACCGCAAATTCACCCCTCCACTTT